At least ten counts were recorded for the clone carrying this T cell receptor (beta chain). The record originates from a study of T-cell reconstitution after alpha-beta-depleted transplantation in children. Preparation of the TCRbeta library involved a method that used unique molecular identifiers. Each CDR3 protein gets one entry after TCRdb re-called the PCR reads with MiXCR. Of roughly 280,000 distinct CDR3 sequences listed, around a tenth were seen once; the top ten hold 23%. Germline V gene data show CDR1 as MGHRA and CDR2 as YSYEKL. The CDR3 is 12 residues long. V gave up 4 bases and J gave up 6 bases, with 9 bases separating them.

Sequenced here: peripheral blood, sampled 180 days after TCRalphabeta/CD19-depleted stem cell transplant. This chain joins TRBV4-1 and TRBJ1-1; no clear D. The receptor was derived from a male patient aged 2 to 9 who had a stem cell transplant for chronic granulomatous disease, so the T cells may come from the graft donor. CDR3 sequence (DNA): TGCGCCAGCAGCCCCCCCGGGGCTGAAGCTTTCTTT. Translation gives CASSPPGAEAFF.